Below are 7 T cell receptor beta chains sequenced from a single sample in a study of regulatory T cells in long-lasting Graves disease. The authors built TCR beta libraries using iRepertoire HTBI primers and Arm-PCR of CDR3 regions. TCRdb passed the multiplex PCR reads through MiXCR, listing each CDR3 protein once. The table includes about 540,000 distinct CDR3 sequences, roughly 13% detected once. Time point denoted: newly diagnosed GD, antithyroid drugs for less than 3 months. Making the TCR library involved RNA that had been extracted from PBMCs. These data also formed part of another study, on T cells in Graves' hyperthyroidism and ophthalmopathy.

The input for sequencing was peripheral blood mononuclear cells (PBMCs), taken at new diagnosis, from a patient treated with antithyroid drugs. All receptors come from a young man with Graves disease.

As DNA, the CDR3 is TGTGCCAGTCGTCGAAAGGGGGACGGTAGCAATCAGCCCCAGCATTTT. It specifies CASRRKGDGSNQPQHF. This chain uses TRBV19 with TRBJ1-5; D possibly corresponds to TRBD1 (6 bases). The CDR3 has 16 amino acids. Germline CDR1 reads LNHDA; CDR2 reads SQIVND (reference sequence). V lost 8 bases, J lost 0 bases, and 17 bases lay in between.

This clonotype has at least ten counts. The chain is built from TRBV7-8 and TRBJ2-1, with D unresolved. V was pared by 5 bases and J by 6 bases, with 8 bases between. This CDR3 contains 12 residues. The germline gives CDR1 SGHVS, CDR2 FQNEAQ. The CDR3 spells CASSVILNEQFF. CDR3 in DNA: TGTGCCAGCAGCGTGATCCTCAATGAGCAGTTCTTC.

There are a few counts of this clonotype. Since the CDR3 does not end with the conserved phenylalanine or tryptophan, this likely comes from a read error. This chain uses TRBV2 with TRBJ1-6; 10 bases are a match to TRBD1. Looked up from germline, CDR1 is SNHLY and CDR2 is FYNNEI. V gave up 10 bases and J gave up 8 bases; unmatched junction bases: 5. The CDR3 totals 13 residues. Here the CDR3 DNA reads TGTGCCATCTCCGGGACAGGGGATTCACCCCTCCACCTT. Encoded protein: CAISGTGDSPLHL.

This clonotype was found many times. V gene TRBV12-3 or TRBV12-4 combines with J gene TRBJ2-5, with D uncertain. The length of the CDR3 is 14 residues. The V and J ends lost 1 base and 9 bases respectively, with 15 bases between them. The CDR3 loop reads CASSLGRSISAQYF. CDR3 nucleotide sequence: TGTGCCAGCAGTTTAGGCCGGTCGATCTCGGCCCAGTACTTC.

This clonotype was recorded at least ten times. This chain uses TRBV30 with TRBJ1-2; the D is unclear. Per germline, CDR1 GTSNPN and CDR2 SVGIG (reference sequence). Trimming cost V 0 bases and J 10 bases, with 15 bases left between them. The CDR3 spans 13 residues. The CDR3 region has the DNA TGTGCCTGGAGTGTGGGGAGAAGTGGATTCTACACCTTC. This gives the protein CAWSVGRSGFYTF.

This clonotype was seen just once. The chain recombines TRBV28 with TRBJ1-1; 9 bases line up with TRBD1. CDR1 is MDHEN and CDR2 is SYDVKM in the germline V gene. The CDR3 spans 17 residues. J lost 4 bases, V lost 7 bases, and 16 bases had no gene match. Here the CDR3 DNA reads TGTGCCAGCACCCTTACAGGGGGCCTAATCGTAGGCACTGAAGCTTTCTTT. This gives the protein CASTLTGGLIVGTEAFF.

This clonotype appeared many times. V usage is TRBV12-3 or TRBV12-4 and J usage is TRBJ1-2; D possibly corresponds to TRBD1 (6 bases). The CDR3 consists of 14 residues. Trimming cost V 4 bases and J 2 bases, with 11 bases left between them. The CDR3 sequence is CASSSQGGNYGYTF. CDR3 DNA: TGTGCCAGCAGTTCTCAAGGGGGGAACTATGGCTACACCTTC.